This T cell receptor beta chain was profiled in a study of T-cell reconstitution after alpha-beta-depleted transplantation in children. Regarding the study as a whole: There were some patients whose high TCRbeta diversity at day 60 came from surviving recipient T cells and thymic progenitors. Several hundred rapidly expanded clones from non-depleted graft cells reportedly supplied alpha-beta T cells about two months post-transplant. It was newly produced T cells that mostly accounted for T-cell counts and diversity one year after transplant.

Per germline, CDR1 MNHEY and CDR2 SVGAGI. This CDR3 is 15 amino acids long. Trimming removed 2 bases at V and 10 bases at J, with 17 bases between. Preparation of the TCRbeta library was carried out with unique molecular identifiers. MiXCR, run by TCRdb on the PCR reads, gives a single entry per CDR3 protein. The sample has around 700,000 distinct CDR3 sequences, under 15% seen once. This clonotype occurred a few times. Antigen: not known. The starting material was PBMCs, obtained before TCRalphabeta/CD19-depleted stem cell transplant. The chain is built from TRBV6-5 and TRBJ2-2; the D is unclear. This receptor was taken from a girl aged 2 to 9 with congenital amegakaryocytic thrombocytopenia, due to receive a stem cell transplant. The CDR3 DNA is TGTGCCAGCAGTTACCCCCTCGCTGGACCGGAGGAGCTGTTTTTT. Protein sequence: CASSYPLAGPEELFF.